These 21 T cell receptor beta chains share one sample of origin, sequenced in a study of Graves' ophthalmopathy and Graves' hyperthyroidism. Beta-chain TCR CDR3 regions were amplified from RNA transcripts. An initial RT-PCR round employing HTBI primers preceded a second-round multiplex PCR. TCRdb passed the multiplex PCR reads through MiXCR, listing each CDR3 protein once. The profile shows some 160,000 distinct CDR3 sequences, 35% to 50% of them singletons. The sample taken for sequencing was peripheral blood. The origin of the receptors is a man aged 25-40 years with Graves' ophthalmopathy.

In its sample, this clonotype was seen once. The gene calls are TRBV6-2 or TRBV6-3 and TRBJ1-1; 9 nucleotides match TRBD1. This CDR3 is 15 amino acids long. The germline V gene encodes CDR1 MNHEY and CDR2 SVGEGT. V shed 8 bases and J 3 bases; nucleotides not matched to a gene: 10. The CDR3 bases are TGTGCCAGCCAACACAGGGGGCTATACGACACTGAAGCTTTCTTT. This codes for CASQHRGLYDTEAFF.

This clonotype was detected many times. The chain links TRBV28 to TRBJ2-5, with no clear D. The CDR3 runs 13 residues. Germline values: CDR1 MDHEN, CDR2 SYDVKM. Trimming stripped 7 bases from V and 5 bases from J, with 14 bases between. CDR3 region: CASISGRWETQYF. The CDR3 nucleotides are TGTGCCAGCATTTCAGGCAGGTGGGAGACCCAGTACTTC.

V gene TRBV20-1 combines with J gene TRBJ2-7; 11 nucleotides match TRBD2. Unmatched junction bases numbered 4, after V lost 0 bases and J lost 3 bases. Germline CDR1 reads DFQATT; CDR2 reads SNEGSKA (reference sequence). The CDR3 is 15 amino acids. The CDR3 DNA is TGCAGTGCTAGAGATGATAGCGGGAGGGGCTACGAGCAGTACTTC. Translating gives CSARDDSGRGYEQYF.

A few counts support this clonotype. DNA of the CDR3: TGTGCCAGCAGTTTAGCTACACGGACTTCGAATAGCAATCAGCCCCAGCATTTT. Protein sequence: CASSLATRTSNSNQPQHF. This chain links TRBV12-3 or TRBV12-4 with TRBJ1-5; D call uncertain. The CDR3 runs to 18 residues. Trimming took off 0 bases at V and 0 bases at J, with 15 bases between the two ends.

The chain recombines TRBV11-2 with TRBJ1-1; possibly TRBD1 for D (6 bases). The CDR3 spans 14 residues. Germline CDR1 reads SGHAT; CDR2 reads FQNNGV. V lost 2 bases and J lost 3, with 10 bases in between. This CDR3 reads CASSLQGTDTEAFF. CDR3 in DNA: TGTGCCAGCAGCTTACAGGGGACGGACACTGAAGCTTTCTTT.

J is TRBJ2-7 and V is TRBV18; no clear D gene. The CDR3 is made up of 14 amino acids. V was shortened by 5 bases and J by 2 bases, with 13 bases between the two germline ends. Germline V gene data show CDR1 as KGHSH and CDR2 as LQKENI. CDR3 loop: CASSSSTEPYEQYF. The DNA for the CDR3 is TGTGCCAGCTCATCTTCGACGGAGCCCTACGAGCAGTACTTC.

This clonotype was counted many times. The rearrangement uses TRBV12-3 or TRBV12-4 and TRBJ1-2, with D unclear. Between the trimmed V and J ends, which lost 3 bases and 12 bases, there was a span of 20 bases. The CDR3 loop spans 14 amino acids. CDR3 loop: CASSFEASNYGHTF. The CDR3 region has the DNA TGTGCCAGCAGTTTCGAGGCGAGTAACTATGGGCACACCTTC.

The V call is TRBV11-2, the J call TRBJ2-7; D not certain. V was cut by 5 bases and J by 5 bases, with 10 bases left in between. Germline V CDR1 and CDR2: SGHAT, FQNNGV. CDR3 size: 12 residues. This CDR3 is CASSPVFHEQYF. The CDR3 DNA sequence: TGTGCCAGCAGCCCCGTCTTCCACGAGCAGTACTTC.

The J gene is TRBJ1-1, the V gene TRBV12-3 or TRBV12-4; D gene ambiguous. Trimming shortened V by 3 bases and J by 6 bases, and 5 bases separated the two germline ends. The CDR3 runs 11 residues. In DNA, the CDR3 is TGTGCCAGCAGTTTCGGATCTGAAGCTTTCTTT. It specifies CASSFGSEAFF.

This clonotype appeared many times. The chain combines TRBV3-1 with TRBJ2-7; weak D call: TRBD2 (7 bases). CDR3 length: 15 amino acids. CDR1 is LGHDT, CDR2 YNNKEL, per germline (reference sequence). The V end was cut by 4 bases, the J end by 2 bases, with 15 bases between. DNA for the CDR3: TGTGCCAGCAGCCTCCTAGGGGGGGGAGCCTACGAGCAGTACTTC. Protein sequence: CASSLLGGGAYEQYF.

The CDR3 region is CASSGTLTLQETQYF. Here the CDR3 DNA reads TGTGCCAGCAGTGGGACACTGACCCTCCAAGAGACCCAGTACTTC. This rearrangement joins TRBV12-3 or TRBV12-4 to TRBJ2-5, with D possibly TRBD1 on 6 matching bases. V was clipped by 5 bases and J by 1 base, with 14 bases between them. The CDR3 contains 15 residues.

This clonotype has just a few counts. The J gene is TRBJ2-7, the V gene TRBV6-5; D is possibly TRBD1 (6 bases). Trimming removed 2 bases at V and 6 bases at J, with 8 bases between. The CDR3 runs to 12 residues. The germline V gene has CDR1 MNHEY and CDR2 SVGAGI. The CDR3 coding sequence is TGTGCCAGCAGTTACGTAGGGGGCGAGCAGTACTTC. It is translated as CASSYVGGEQYF.

This clonotype turned up a few times. The gene calls are TRBV6-1 and TRBJ2-7, with D possibly TRBD2 on 6 matching bases. V gave up 2 bases and J gave up 1 base, with 12 bases separating them. The CDR3 covers 15 residues. Germline CDR1 reads MNHNS; CDR2 reads SASEGT. Here the CDR3 DNA reads TGTGCCAGCAGTGAATCGGCAGGGAGGTCCTACGAGCAGTACTTC. Protein sequence: CASSESAGRSYEQYF.

The J gene is TRBJ1-1, the V gene TRBV28; TRBD1 matches at 8 bases. Per germline, CDR1 MDHEN and CDR2 SYDVKM. J was trimmed by 8 bases and V by 2 bases; bases with no gene match: 1. The CDR3 is 12 amino acids. CDR3 sequence: CASSLAGGEAFF. CDR3 in DNA: TGTGCCAGCAGTTTAGCAGGGGGCGAAGCTTTCTTT.

This clonotype occurred many times. The chain is built from TRBV27 and TRBJ1-5; D unclear. Germline V gene lookup returns CDR1 MNHEY and CDR2 SMNVEV (reference sequence). This CDR3 is built from 14 residues. Between the trimmed V and J ends, which lost 3 bases and 2 bases, there was a span of 8 bases. The CDR3 DNA reads as TGTGCCAGCAGTTTGGCTGGGGGCAATCAGCCCCAGCATTTT. Amino acids: CASSLAGGNQPQHF.

By share of the sample, this clonotype is medium-sized. The chain combines TRBV12-5 with TRBJ2-2; D possibly corresponds to TRBD1 (6 bases). V was cut by 5 bases and J by 1 base, with 8 bases left in between. The CDR3 spans 14 residues. Germline CDR1 reads LGHNT; CDR2 reads FRNRAP. CDR3 bases: TGTGCTAGTGGTCTGGGACAGAACACCGGGGAGCTGTTTTTT. This encodes CASGLGQNTGELFF.

This clonotype was recorded many times. CDR3 nucleotide sequence: TGCGCCAGCAGCACAGACAGGGACGAAGCTTTCTTT. It specifies CASSTDRDEAFF. This chain links TRBV5-1 with TRBJ1-1; 7 positions agree with TRBD1. CDR1 and CDR2 (germline): SGHRS, YFSETQ. J lost 8 bases, V lost 4 bases, and 5 bases had no gene match. The length of the CDR3 is 12 residues. Full variable domain (rest looked up from reference TRBV5-1 and TRBJ1-1): KAGVTQTPRYLIKTRGQQVTLSCSPISGHRSVSWYQQTPGQGLQFLFEYFSETQRNKGNFPGRFSGRQFSNSRSEMNVSTLELGDSALYLCASSTDRDEAFFGQGTRLTVV.

This clonotype was counted many times. CDR3 amino acids: CARPPVEGGEETQYF. In nucleotides, the CDR3 is TGTGCCAGACCGCCCGTGGAAGGCGGGGAAGAGACCCAGTACTTC. The rearrangement joins TRBV6-5 to TRBJ2-5, with D possibly TRBD2 on 6 matching bases. The germline V and J ends were trimmed by 9 bases and 3 bases, with 20 bases remaining between them. The CDR3 covers 15 residues. Germline V gene data show CDR1 as MNHEY and CDR2 as SVGAGI.

This clonotype was recorded at least ten times. J is TRBJ2-3 and V is TRBV7-3; no definite D call. V shed 1 base and J shed 6 bases, with 2 bases lying between them. CDR1 and CDR2 from the germline V gene are SGHTA and FQGTGA. The CDR3 spans 11 residues. The CDR3 is CASSLSDTQYF. The DNA of the CDR3 is TGTGCCAGCAGCTTAAGTGATACGCAGTATTTT.

This chain joins TRBV28 and TRBJ1-1; a possible D gene is TRBD1 (5 bases). Per the germline V gene, CDR1 is MDHEN and CDR2 is SYDVKM. Trimming left V 6 bases short and J 4 bases short, with 12 bases between. This CDR3 is built from 13 residues. The CDR3 DNA is TGTGCCAGCAGCCTCCCCGGGGGCACTGAAGCTTTCTTT. As protein: CASSLPGGTEAFF.

This clonotype came up once. The chain is built from TRBV12-3 or TRBV12-4 and TRBJ1-5; 8 bases are shared with TRBD1. The CDR3 sequence is 15 residues long. With 6 bases clipped from V and 0 bases from J, the junction kept 4 bases outside the gene matches. The CDR3 DNA reads TGTGCCAGCAGCATGACAGGGGTTAGCAATCAGCCCCAGCATTTT. It is translated as CASSMTGVSNQPQHF.